One sample yielded the 8 T cell receptor beta chains listed below, sequenced in a study of blood T cell repertoires in COVID-19. Clones were read by immunoSEQ multiplex PCR, and TCRdb kept only the in-frame ones, dropping some. The profile shows fewer than 120,000 clones, roughly 80% of them singletons. The sequencing sample was made of peripheral blood. The receptors shown here come from a woman aged 60-75 years with acute or convalescent COVID-19.

There are a few counts of this clone. J is TRBJ2-1 and V is TRBV7-6; 7 bases are a match to TRBD1. Looked up from germline, CDR1 is SGHVS and CDR2 is FNYEAQ. Trimming removed 4 bases from V and 5 bases from J; junction bases left unmatched: 8. This CDR3 spans 15 amino acids. CDR3 in amino acids: CASSSELGQDNEQFF. Here the CDR3 DNA reads TGTGCCAGCAGCTCCGAGCTTGGACAGGACAATGAGCAGTTCTTC. Full variable domain (remainder filled in from reference TRBV7-6 and TRBJ2-1): GAGVSQSPRYKVTKRGQDVALRCDPISGHVSLYWYRQALGQGPEFLTYFNYEAQQDKSGLPNDRFSAERPEGSISTLTIQRTEQRDSAMYRCASSSELGQDNEQFFGPGTRLTVL.

CDR3 in DNA: TGTGCCAGCAGTGAAGCGCGGTGGCCGAACTTCAGGGCGCAGACCCAGTACTTC. Translation: CASSEARWPNFRAQTQYF. V and J are TRBV2 and TRBJ2-5; possibly TRBD1 for D (5 bases). The CDR3 is 18 residues long. Germline loops: CDR1 SNHLY, CDR2 FYNNEI. Trimming pared 0 bases from V and 6 bases from J, leaving 23 bases between. Supplemented by reference TRBV2 and TRBJ2-5, the full variable domain reads EPEVTQTPSHQVTQMGQEVILRCVPISNHLYFYWYRQILGQKVEFLVSFYNNEISEKSEIFDDQFSVERPDGSNFTLKIRSTKLEDSAMYFCASSEARWPNFRAQTQYFGPGTRLLVL.

The CDR3: CASSLMGGNTGELFF. CDR3 nucleotides: TGTGCCAGCAGCTTAATGGGGGGTAACACCGGGGAGCTGTTTTTT. The gene calls are TRBV7-3 and TRBJ2-2, with D possibly TRBD2 on 6 matching bases. Trimming cost V 1 base and J 2 bases, with 8 bases left between them. The CDR3 runs 15 residues. Germline V gene lookup returns CDR1 SGHTA and CDR2 FQGTGA.

The rearrangement uses TRBV30 and TRBJ1-2; no firm D call. The CDR3 loop spans 14 amino acids. The V and J ends lost 4 bases and 3 bases respectively, with 15 bases between them. Germline CDR1 reads GTSNPN; CDR2 reads SVGIG (reference sequence). The CDR3 reads CAWTRVGPYYGYTF. The DNA of the CDR3 is TGTGCCTGGACCCGAGTCGGTCCTTACTATGGCTACACCTTC.

The chain couples TRBV30 to TRBJ1-1; D might be TRBD1 (5 bases). V dropped 3 bases and J dropped 4 bases, with 15 bases sitting between them. Germline V gene data show CDR1 as GTSNPN and CDR2 as SVGIG (reference sequence). This CDR3 is 14 amino acids long. CDR3 sequence (DNA): TGTGCCTGGAGCGACAGAAAGAGTGGCACTGAAGCTTTCTTT. Protein sequence: CAWSDRKSGTEAFF.

The gene calls are TRBV7-3 and TRBJ1-2, with D tentatively TRBD1 (5 bases). The V end lost 5 bases, the J end lost 8 bases, and 18 bases lay between the germline ends. Per the germline V gene, CDR1 is SGHTA and CDR2 is FQGTGA. The CDR3 consists of 14 residues. The CDR3 protein is CASSPQGPGDGYTF. The CDR3 DNA reads as TGTGCCAGCAGCCCCCAGGGCCCGGGAGACGGCTACACCTTC.

This chain links TRBV27 with TRBJ2-1; D gene uncertain. The CDR3 runs 13 residues. Germline CDR1 MNHEY, CDR2 SMNVEV (reference sequence). Trimming left V 2 bases short and J 5 bases short, with 7 bases between. The CDR3 spells CASSLIQNNEQFF. As DNA, the CDR3 is TGTGCCAGCAGTTTAATACAGAACAATGAGCAGTTCTTC.

V and J are TRBV6-1 and TRBJ1-2; D remains unclear. Between the trimmed V and J ends, which lost 3 bases and 4 bases, there was a span of 15 bases. Looked up from germline, CDR1 is MNHNS and CDR2 is SASEGT. The CDR3 has 15 residues. CDR3 in amino acids: CASSEPVLRVYGYTF. CDR3 in DNA: TGTGCCAGCAGTGAGCCAGTCCTGCGGGTCTATGGCTACACCTTC.